These T cell receptor beta chains were read from a single sample in a study of shared clonotypes between healthy human individuals. Sequencing used immunoSEQ multiplex PCR; TCRdb keeps in-frame clones, though not all of them. Among 2 million to 2.5 million clones listed, approximately 94% were seen once. The specimen was naive CD4+ T cells sorted from blood. These receptors were collected from a man aged 18 to 30 in good health. Each CDR3 is given with its conserved first and last residue. The D gene is left open where the match is weak. Some rows have no size entry. The others give once, few or many, or a class for an expanded clone.

j_call d_call cdr3_length clone_size v_call cdr3_nt cdr3_aa
TRBJ1-4 - 16 - TRBV7-9 TGTGCCAGCAGCTTAGCGCGGGCAGCATTTAATGAAAAACTGTTTTTT CASSLARAAFNEKLFF
TRBJ1-1 TRBD1 15 - TRBV6-1 TGTGCCAGCACACGGGGACAGTTTCGGAACACTGAAGCTTTCTTT CASTRGQFRNTEAFF
TRBJ1-1 TRBD1 14 - TRBV30 TGTGCCTGGGGGGGGACAGGGCGGTCTGCTGAAGCTTTCTTT CAWGGTGRSAEAFF
TRBJ2-7 TRBD1 14 - TRBV7-2 TGTGCCAGCACCCTGACAGGGCAATCGGTCGAGCAGTACTTC CASTLTGQSVEQYF
TRBJ2-1 - 12 - TRBV7-2 TGTGCCAGCAGCGAATCTCGGACGGCCGTTATCTTC CASSESRTAVIF
TRBJ2-3 TRBD2 14 - TRBV6-4 TGTGCCAGCAGTAGCGGGGGGGCCGAAGATACGCAGTATTTT CASSSGGAEDTQYF
TRBJ2-5 TRBD2 13 - TRBV7-3 TGTGCCAGCAGCTTAGGACTAGCGGAGACCCAGTACTTC CASSLGLAETQYF
TRBJ1-1 TRBD1 18 - TRBV30 TGTGCCTGGAGCCCAACATTAACCTCAGGGGGCTCGTACACTGAAGCTTTCTTT CAWSPTLTSGGSYTEAFF
TRBJ2-5 TRBD2 13 - TRBV28 TGTGCCAGCAGTTTCCGCGGGGGAGAGACCCAGTACTTC CASSFRGGETQYF
TRBJ1-6 - 14 - TRBV6-6 TGTGCCAGCAGATACGGACAGCAGGATTCACCCCTCCACTTT CASRYGQQDSPLHF
TRBJ2-3 - 15 - TRBV9 TGTGCCAGCAGCCCCCGCGGTGGGGCAACAGATACGCAGTATTTT CASSPRGGATDTQYF
TRBJ1-1 - 15 - TRBV30 TGTGCCTGGAGTGTACGGGGCGGGTGGAGCACTGAAGCTTTCTTT CAWSVRGGWSTEAFF
TRBJ2-3 - 14 - TRBV7-3 TGTGCCAGCAGCTTAGGCACGGGGGCAGATACGCAGTATTTT CASSLGTGADTQYF
TRBJ2-3 - 14 - TRBV7-6 TGTGCCAGCAGCTTAGGGATTAGCACAGATACGCAGTATTTT CASSLGISTDTQYF
TRBJ1-1 - 12 - TRBV28 TGTGCCACCCGGGGTGGGAACACTGAAGCTTTCTTT CATRGGNTEAFF
TRBJ1-4 - 14 - TRBV30 TGTGCCTGGAGTGTACGAGGGGGAGGTGAAAAACTGTTTTTT CAWSVRGGGEKLFF
TRBJ1-2 - 14 - TRBV7-9 TGTGCCAGCAGCTTAATCGCTGCAGGAGATGGCTACACCTTC CASSLIAAGDGYTF
TRBJ2-7 TRBD1 14 - TRBV27 TGTGCCAGCAGAACCGGGACAGGAGTGTACGAGCAGTACTTC CASRTGTGVYEQYF
TRBJ1-6 - 13 - TRBV6-4 TGTGCCAGCAGTGAGGTCGCCTCCTCACCCCTCCACTTT CASSEVASSPLHF
TRBJ1-6 - 14 - TRBV27 TGTGCCAGCAGTTTATCCACAGCCCGTTCACCCCTCCACTTT CASSLSTARSPLHF
TRBJ1-6 - 15 - TRBV5-4 TGTGCCAGCAGCTCCGGGGCCACTTATAATTCACCCCTCCACTTT CASSSGATYNSPLHF
TRBJ2-7 TRBD1 13 - TRBV19 TGTGCCAGTAGTGTGACAGGGGGCCACGAGCAGTACTTC CASSVTGGHEQYF
TRBJ1-2 TRBD1 15 - TRBV5-1 TGCGCCAGCAGCCGGGACAGGGAGCTAAACTATGGCTACACCTTC CASSRDRELNYGYTF
TRBJ1-1 - 13 - TRBV5-1 TGCGCCAGCAACGAGGGCGCGTCCACTGAAGCTTTCTTT CASNEGASTEAFF
TRBJ2-1 - 15 - TRBV5-4 TGTGCCAGCAGCTTGTTTCAGGGATCCTACAATGAGCAGTTCTTC CASSLFQGSYNEQFF
TRBJ1-1 - 13 once TRBV6-1 TGTGCCAGCAGTCGGCCGGCGAGGACTGAAGCTTTCTTT CASSRPARTEAFF
TRBJ1-5 - 12 once TRBV6-6 TGTGCCAGCAGTCAAGGGGATCAGCCCCAGCATTTT CASSQGDQPQHF
TRBJ2-7 - 14 - TRBV6-5 TGTGCCAGCAGTTACCACTCTGGGACCTACGAGCAGTACTTC CASSYHSGTYEQYF
TRBJ2-3 TRBD1 14 - TRBV30 TGTGCCTGGAGTAGAGGGGGCGGAGAGGATACGCAGTATTTT CAWSRGGGEDTQYF
TRBJ2-2 - 15 - TRBV18 TGTGCCAGCTCACCACCTCCAGGGTGGACCGGGGAGCTGTTTTTT CASSPPPGWTGELFF
TRBJ1-2 - 13 - TRBV2 TGTGCCAGCAGTGGGCAGTCAGGAGGGGGCTACACCTTC CASSGQSGGGYTF
TRBJ2-5 - 10 - TRBV2 TGTGCCAGCAATTTTGAGACCCAGTACTTC CASNFETQYF
TRBJ2-5 - 16 - TRBV5-1 TGCGCCAGCAGCTTCGACGGCCCCCCGAATCAAGAGACCCAGTACTTC CASSFDGPPNQETQYF
TRBJ1-1 - 13 - TRBV2 TGTGCCAGCAGTGCGTATTCGGTCACTGAAGCTTTCTTT CASSAYSVTEAFF
TRBJ1-1 - 15 - TRBV18 TGTGCCAGCTCACCCCTACATCTCGCGGGGACTGAAGCTTTCTTT CASSPLHLAGTEAFF
TRBJ1-2 - 15 - TRBV5-1 TGCGCCAGCAGCTTGGCTCCAGGAACTAACTATGGCTACACCTTC CASSLAPGTNYGYTF
TRBJ1-5 - 12 - TRBV19 TGTGCCAGTAAATTTAGCAATCAGCCCCAGCATTTT CASKFSNQPQHF